Listed below are T cell receptor beta chains from one sample, sequenced in a study of blood T cells in healthy people across ages. TCRdb redid the calling of the 5' RACE reads with MiXCR, one entry per CDR3 protein. The sample contains some 1.6 million distinct CDR3 sequences, about 32% of which appear only once. Sequencing was performed on blood. The receptors come from a woman in her twenties or thirties in good health. Each CDR3 is given with its conserved first and last residue. A D gene is named only where the DNA matches it firmly. Size is omitted from some rows. Given values are once, few, many or a class for expanded clones.

few	TRBD1	TRBV20-1	TRBJ2-4	16	TGCAGTGCTAGATTGGACAGGGGCCCGGGGAAAAACATTCAGTACTTC	CSARLDRGPGKNIQYF
NA	NA	TRBV20-1	TRBJ1-5	14	TGCAGTGCTAGAGATGGCGGGGGGGATCAGCCCCAGCATTTT	CSARDGGGDQPQHF
many	TRBD1	TRBV5-5	TRBJ2-5	15	TGTGCCAGTAGTCGAGGCAGGGGGTGGGAAGAGACCCAGTACTTC	CASSRGRGWEETQYF
NA	TRBD2	TRBV6-5	TRBJ2-5	14	TGTGCCAGCAGTTGGACTAGCGGGGAAGAGACCCAGTACTTC	CASSWTSGEETQYF
NA	TRBD1	TRBV5-1	TRBJ2-2	14	TGCGCCAGCAGCTTCGAGACAGGGGACGGGGAGCTGTTTTTT	CASSFETGDGELFF
NA	TRBD2	TRBV12-5	TRBJ2-5	15	TGTGCTAGTGGTTTGCGGCTAGCGGGGAAAGAGACCCAGTACTTC	CASGLRLAGKETQYF
NA	NA	TRBV10-3	TRBJ2-1	14	TGTGCCATCACAACGGGAGAAATGAGAGATGAGCAGTTCTTC	CAITTGEMRDEQFF
NA	TRBD1	TRBV27	TRBJ1-1	13	TGTGCCAGCAGTAGACAGGGGAGCCCTGAAGCTTTCTTT	CASSRQGSPEAFF
NA	NA	TRBV7-2	TRBJ1-5	13	TGTGCCAGCAGCCTGGAGGCTACGAAATCCCAGCATTTT	CASSLEATKSQHF
few	TRBD2	TRBV9	TRBJ2-3	15	TGTGCCAGCAGTCGTAGCGGGGGGGCCCCAGATACGCAGTATTTT	CASSRSGGAPDTQYF
NA	NA	TRBV6-5	TRBJ2-7	13	TGTGCCAGCAGTCCAGTGGAATCTTCCGAGCAGTACTTC	CASSPVESSEQYF
NA	NA	TRBV18	TRBJ1-1	12	TGTGCCAGCTCACTTGACAGGCTATGGGCTTTCTTT	CASSLDRLWAFF
NA	TRBD1	TRBV29-1	TRBJ2-5	14	TGCAGCGTTGAACAAACAGGGGGCGGAGAGACCCAGTACTTC	CSVEQTGGGETQYF
few	TRBD1	TRBV20-1	TRBJ1-2	16	TGCAGTGCTAGAGATGGGAGACAGGGGACTAACTATGGCTACACCTTC	CSARDGRQGTNYGYTF
NA	NA	TRBV6-1	TRBJ2-3	14	TGTGCCAGCAGTGTAGACGCCCGCACAGATACGCAGTATTTT	CASSVDARTDTQYF
NA	NA	TRBV6-5	TRBJ2-1	11	TGTGCCAGCTCCAACACCAATGAGCAGTTCTTC	CASSNTNEQFF
NA	TRBD2	TRBV5-1	TRBJ2-7	17	TGCGCCAGCAGCTCCTCCGGGACTAGCGGGTCCGGCTACGAGAAGTACTTC	CASSSSGTSGSGYEKYF
many	TRBD2	TRBV7-2	TRBJ2-3	16	TGTGCCAGCAGCCCGCGACTAGCGGGGGGGCGAGATACGCAGTATTTT	CASSPRLAGGRDTQYF
NA	NA	TRBV27	TRBJ2-6	16	TGTGCCAGCAGTTTCCCCGACCCCTCTGGGGCCAACGTCCTGACTTTC	CASSFPDPSGANVLTF
NA	NA	TRBV27	TRBJ2-7	14	TGTGCCAGCAGTTTAGGGGCAGGGGACATCGAGCAGTACTTC	CASSLGAGDIEQYF
few	NA	TRBV20-1	TRBJ2-1	15	TGCAGTGCTAAGCCGGAGGGCCGCCATTACAATGAGCAGTTCTTC	CSAKPEGRHYNEQFF
NA	NA	TRBV5-1	TRBJ2-5	15	TGCGCCAGCAGCTTGGCCGTCGGGACTGCGGAGACCCAGTACTTC	CASSLAVGTAETQYF
once	NA	TRBV4-1	TRBJ2-5	15	TGCGCCAGCAGCCAGGGGGAGAGGGCGGGTCAGCCCCAGTACTTC	CASSQGERAGQPQYF
NA	TRBD2	TRBV7-3	TRBJ2-3	16	TGTGCCAGCAGCACCCGACTAGCGGGAGGTTTCGATACGCAGTATTTT	CASSTRLAGGFDTQYF
NA	TRBD1	TRBV3-1	TRBJ1-5	16	TGTGCCAGCAGCCAAACAGGGGGGGGTAGCAATCAGCCCCAGCATTTT	CASSQTGGGSNQPQHF
NA	NA	TRBV5-1	TRBJ1-5	14	TGCGCCAGCAGCTTGGACGGGGACAATCAGCCCCAGCATTTT	CASSLDGDNQPQHF
NA	TRBD2	TRBV13	TRBJ2-5	16	TGTGCCAGCAGCTTAGGACTAGCGTTGAGTAAAGAGACCCAGTACTTC	CASSLGLALSKETQYF
few	NA	TRBV3-1	TRBJ2-5	14	TGTGCCAGCAGCCAAGGGGCCCGACAAGAGACCCAGTACTTC	CASSQGARQETQYF
NA	TRBD1	TRBV20-1	TRBJ2-5	15	TGCAGTGCTAGAGATCTGGACAGGGCCCCGAACGGGCAGTACTTC	CSARDLDRAPNGQYF